Following are 9 T cell receptor beta chains from one sample sequenced in a study of long-term antiretroviral therapy in people with HIV. An immunoSEQ assay, version v3.0, was performed at survey level. Here immunoSEQ multiplex PCR was the method, and the copy in TCRdb shows in-frame clones only, minus some. The repertoire has about 16,000 clones, over 65% of them found once; the top ten carry around 21%. The source was unsorted PBMCs, collected 2.1 years after starting antiretroviral therapy. The receptor set was obtained from a man aged 40-49 years with HIV.

This chain joins TRBV7-5 and TRBJ2-7; the D call of TRBD2 is as the table states it, not checked on the DNA. TRBV7-5 is classified as a pseudogene. This CDR3 is 15 amino acids long. The CDR3 reads CARSLAGGASYEQYF. CDR3 DNA sequence: TGTGCCAGAAGCTTAGCGGGGGGGGCCTCCTACGAGCAGTACTTC.

With respect to this clone: Other DNA sequences in this sample translate to the same CDR3. This rearrangement joins TRBV5-6 to TRBJ1-2; D gene ambiguous. Trimming took off 1 base at V and 7 bases at J, with 14 bases between the two ends. CDR1 and CDR2 from the germline V gene are SGHDT and YYEEEE. This CDR3 is built from 14 residues. CDR3 residues: CASSLKGGGSGYTF. CDR3 DNA sequence: TGTGCCAGCAGCTTGAAGGGAGGAGGATCTGGCTACACCTTC.

This clone was counted a few times. J is TRBJ2-7 and V is TRBV6-5, with D perhaps given as TRBD1 or TRBD2 (6 bases each). The CDR3 contains 11 residues. Germline V gives CDR1 MNHEY, CDR2 SVGAGI. Between the trimmed V and J ends, which lost 8 bases and 10 bases, there was a span of 15 bases. CDR3 nucleotide sequence: TGTGCCAGCCTACGGGGCGGGACACAGTACTTC. It specifies CASLRGGTQYF.

This clone was seen just once. The V and J genes are TRBV18 and TRBJ1-5; D is possibly TRBD1 (6 bases). The CDR3 consists of 15 residues. Germline V CDR1 and CDR2: KGHSH, LQKENI. The V gene lost 4 bases and the J gene lost 4 bases, with 14 bases spanning the gap. The CDR3 reads CASSLRQDPNQPQHF. In DNA, the CDR3 is TGTGCCAGCTCACTCCGACAGGACCCGAATCAGCCCCAGCATTTT.

The rearrangement joins TRBV15 to TRBJ1-6; D ambiguous. The V gene lost 9 bases and the J gene lost 0 bases, with 9 bases spanning the gap. This CDR3 contains 14 residues. The germline V gene encodes CDR1 LNHNV and CDR2 YYDKDF (reference sequence). CDR3 residues: CATQQSSYNSPLHF. The CDR3 DNA reads as TGTGCCACACAACAGAGCTCCTATAATTCACCCCTCCACTTT.

This clone is deemed medium-sized. The chain is built from TRBV6-5 and TRBJ1-6; 9 nucleotides align to TRBD1. Trimming at V came to 2 bases and at J to 16 bases, leaving 12 bases not matched to a gene. Germline CDR1 MNHEY, CDR2 SVGAGI. The CDR3 length is 15 residues. CDR3 in amino acids: CASSYAGTGSPGLHF. CDR3 nucleotide sequence: TGTGCCAGCAGTTACGCCGGGACAGGGAGCCCTGGGCTCCACTTT.

J is TRBJ1-2 and V is TRBV9; 7 bases are shared with TRBD1. V was pared by 4 bases and J by 4 bases, with 10 bases of the junction left unmatched. CDR1 is SGDLS, CDR2 YYNGEE, per germline. This CDR3 contains 15 residues. CDR3 sequence: CASSNRQGTAYGYTF. The CDR3 DNA follows: TGTGCCAGCAGCAACCGACAGGGAACGGCCTATGGCTACACCTTC.

The V call is TRBV7-4, the J call TRBJ1-2; TRBD1 aligns across 10 bases. This CDR3 contains 13 residues. The germline CDR1 and CDR2 sequences are SGHVT and SQSDAQ. Losses at the gene ends were 3 bases for V and 10 bases for J; bases not matched to a gene: 5. The CDR3 nucleotides are TGTGCCAGCAGCTTCGACAGGGGGCTCTACTACACCTTC. It encodes CASSFDRGLYYTF.

This chain joins TRBV7-3 and TRBJ2-1; 7 bases line up with TRBD1. Germline V gives CDR1 SGHTA, CDR2 FQGTGA. The CDR3 runs 15 residues. With 4 bases clipped from V and 1 base from J, the junction kept 4 bases outside the gene matches. CDR3 bases: TGTGCCAGCAGCTACGACAGGGCTTCCTACAATGAGCAGTTCTTC. It is translated as CASSYDRASYNEQFF. The entire variable domain, with the rest obtained from reference TRBV7-3 and TRBJ2-1, is as follows: GAGVSQTPSNKVTEKGKYVELRCDPISGHTALYWYRQSLGQGPEFLIYFQGTGAADDSGLPNDRFFAVRPEGSVSTLKIQRTERGDSAVYLCASSYDRASYNEQFFGPGTRLTVL.